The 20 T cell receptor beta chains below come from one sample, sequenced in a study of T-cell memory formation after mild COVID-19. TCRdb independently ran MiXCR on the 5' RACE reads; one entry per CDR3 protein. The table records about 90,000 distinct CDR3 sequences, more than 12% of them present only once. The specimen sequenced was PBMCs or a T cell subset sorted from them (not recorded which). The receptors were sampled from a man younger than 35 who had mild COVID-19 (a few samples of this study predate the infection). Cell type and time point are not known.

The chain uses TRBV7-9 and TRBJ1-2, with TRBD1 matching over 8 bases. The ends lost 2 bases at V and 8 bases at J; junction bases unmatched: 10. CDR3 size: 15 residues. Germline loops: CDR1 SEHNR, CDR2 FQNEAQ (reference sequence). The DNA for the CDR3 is TGTGCCAGCAGCTTAAGTGACAGGGGTGTAGACGGCTACACCTTC. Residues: CASSLSDRGVDGYTF.

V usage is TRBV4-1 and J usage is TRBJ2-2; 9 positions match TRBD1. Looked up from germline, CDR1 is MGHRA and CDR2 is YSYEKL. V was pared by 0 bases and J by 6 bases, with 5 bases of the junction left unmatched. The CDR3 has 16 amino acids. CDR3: CASSQEGQGKAGELFF. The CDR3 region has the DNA TGCGCCAGCAGCCAAGAGGGACAGGGAAAGGCCGGGGAGCTGTTTTTT.

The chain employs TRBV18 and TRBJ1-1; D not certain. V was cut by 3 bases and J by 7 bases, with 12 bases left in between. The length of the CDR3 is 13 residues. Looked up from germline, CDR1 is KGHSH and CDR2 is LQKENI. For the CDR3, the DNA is TGTGCCAGCTCACCCCAACCGGGCATTGAAGCTTTCTTT. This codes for CASSPQPGIEAFF.

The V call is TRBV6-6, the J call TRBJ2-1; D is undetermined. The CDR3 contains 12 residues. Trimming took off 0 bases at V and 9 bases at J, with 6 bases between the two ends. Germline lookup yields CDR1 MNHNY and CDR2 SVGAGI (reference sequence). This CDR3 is CASSYSSPEQFF. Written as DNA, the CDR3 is TGTGCCAGCAGTTACTCGAGCCCTGAGCAGTTCTTC.

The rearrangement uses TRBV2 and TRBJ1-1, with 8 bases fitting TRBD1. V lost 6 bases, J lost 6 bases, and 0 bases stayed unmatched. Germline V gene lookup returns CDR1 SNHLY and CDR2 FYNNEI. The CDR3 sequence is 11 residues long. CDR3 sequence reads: CASRQGAEAFF. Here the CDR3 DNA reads TGTGCCAGCAGACAGGGGGCTGAAGCTTTCTTT.

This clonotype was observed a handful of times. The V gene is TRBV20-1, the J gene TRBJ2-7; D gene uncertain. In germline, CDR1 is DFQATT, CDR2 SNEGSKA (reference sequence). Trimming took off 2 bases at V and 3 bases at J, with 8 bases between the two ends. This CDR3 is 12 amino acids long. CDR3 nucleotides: TGCAGTGCTAGATATGGAGTCTACGAGCAGTACTTC. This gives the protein CSARYGVYEQYF.

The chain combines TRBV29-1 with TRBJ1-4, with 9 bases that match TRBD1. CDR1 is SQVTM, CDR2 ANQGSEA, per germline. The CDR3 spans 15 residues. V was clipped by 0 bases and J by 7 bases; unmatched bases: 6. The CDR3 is CSVEEKDRGSEKLFF. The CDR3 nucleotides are TGCAGCGTTGAAGAGAAGGACAGGGGATCTGAAAAACTGTTTTTT. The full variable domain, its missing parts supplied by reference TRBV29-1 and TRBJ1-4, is SAVISQKPSRDICQRGTSLTIQCQVDSQVTMMFWYRQQPGQSLTLIATANQGSEATYESGFVIDKFPISRPNLTFSTLTVSNMSPEDSSIYLCSVEEKDRGSEKLFFGSGTQLSVL.

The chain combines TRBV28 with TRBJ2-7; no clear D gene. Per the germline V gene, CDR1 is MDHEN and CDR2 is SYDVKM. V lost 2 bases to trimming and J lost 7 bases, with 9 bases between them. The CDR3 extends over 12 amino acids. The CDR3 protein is CASSLLVSEQYF. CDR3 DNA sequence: TGTGCCAGCAGTTTACTGGTTAGTGAGCAGTACTTC.

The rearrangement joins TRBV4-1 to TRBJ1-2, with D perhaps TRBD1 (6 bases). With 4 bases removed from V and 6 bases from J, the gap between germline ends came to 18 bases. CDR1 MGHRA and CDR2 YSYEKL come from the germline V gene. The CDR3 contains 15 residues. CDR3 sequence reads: CASSLRAGGPNGYTF. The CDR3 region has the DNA TGCGCCAGCAGCCTCAGAGCCGGGGGGCCGAATGGCTACACCTTC.

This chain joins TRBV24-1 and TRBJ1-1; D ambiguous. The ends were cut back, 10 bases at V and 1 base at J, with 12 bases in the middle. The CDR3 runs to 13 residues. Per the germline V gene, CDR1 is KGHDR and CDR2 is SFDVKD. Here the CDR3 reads CATQNSENTEAFF. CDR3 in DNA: TGTGCCACTCAAAACAGCGAGAACACTGAAGCTTTCTTT.

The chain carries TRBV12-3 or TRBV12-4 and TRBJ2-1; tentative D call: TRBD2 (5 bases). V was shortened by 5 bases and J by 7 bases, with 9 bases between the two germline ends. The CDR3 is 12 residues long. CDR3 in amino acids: CASSPGTNEQFF. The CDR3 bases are TGTGCCAGCAGTCCGGGAACGAATGAGCAGTTCTTC.

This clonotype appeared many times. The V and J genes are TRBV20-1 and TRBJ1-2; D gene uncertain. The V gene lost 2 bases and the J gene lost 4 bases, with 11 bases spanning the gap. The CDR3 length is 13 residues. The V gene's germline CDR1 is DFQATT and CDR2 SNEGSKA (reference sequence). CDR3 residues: CSARQELGYGYTF. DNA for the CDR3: TGCAGTGCTAGACAGGAGCTGGGCTATGGCTACACCTTC.

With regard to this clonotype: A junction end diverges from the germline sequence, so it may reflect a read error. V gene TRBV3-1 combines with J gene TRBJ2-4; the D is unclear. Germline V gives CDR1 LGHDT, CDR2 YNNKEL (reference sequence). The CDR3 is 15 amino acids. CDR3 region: CASSPNERAKNIQYF. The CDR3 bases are TGTGCAAGCAGCCCAAATGAGAGAGCCAAAAACATTCAGTACTTC.

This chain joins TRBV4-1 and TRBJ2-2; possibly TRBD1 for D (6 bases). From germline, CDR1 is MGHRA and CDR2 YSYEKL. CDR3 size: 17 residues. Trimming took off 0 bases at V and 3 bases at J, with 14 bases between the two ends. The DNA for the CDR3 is TGCGCCAGCAGCCAAGATCGGTGGGGGCCCCACACCGGGGAGCTGTTTTTT. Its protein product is CASSQDRWGPHTGELFF.

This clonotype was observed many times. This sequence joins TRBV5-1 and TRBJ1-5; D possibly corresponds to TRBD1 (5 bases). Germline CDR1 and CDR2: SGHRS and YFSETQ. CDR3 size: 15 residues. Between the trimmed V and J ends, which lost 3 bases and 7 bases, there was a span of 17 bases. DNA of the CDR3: TGCGCCAGCAGCTCAGGCCGGGGGGTCGGCCAGCCCCAGCATTTT. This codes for CASSSGRGVGQPQHF.

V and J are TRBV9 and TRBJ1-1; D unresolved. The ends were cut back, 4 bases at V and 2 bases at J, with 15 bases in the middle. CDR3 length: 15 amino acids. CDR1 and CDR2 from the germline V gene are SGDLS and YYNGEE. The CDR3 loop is CASSPRVLKNTEAFF. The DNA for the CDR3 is TGTGCCAGCAGCCCCCGGGTCCTCAAAAACACTGAAGCTTTCTTT. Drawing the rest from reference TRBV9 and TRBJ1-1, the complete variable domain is DSGVTQTPKHLITATGQRVTLRCSPRSGDLSVYWYQQSLDQGLQFLIQYYNGEERAKGNILERFSAQQFPDLHSELNLSSLELGDSALYFCASSPRVLKNTEAFFGQGTRLTVV.

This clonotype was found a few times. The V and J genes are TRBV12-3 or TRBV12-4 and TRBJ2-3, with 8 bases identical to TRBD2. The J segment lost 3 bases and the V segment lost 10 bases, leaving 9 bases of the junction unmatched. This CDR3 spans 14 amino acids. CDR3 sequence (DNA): TGTGCCACATTAGCGGGGTTGGCGACAGATACGCAGTATTTT. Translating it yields CATLAGLATDTQYF.

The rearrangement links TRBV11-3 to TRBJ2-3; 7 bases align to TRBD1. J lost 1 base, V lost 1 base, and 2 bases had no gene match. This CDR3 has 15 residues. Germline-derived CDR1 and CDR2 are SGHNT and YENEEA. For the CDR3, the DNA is TGTGCCAGCAGCTTAGGACAGGGAGGCACAGATACGCAGTATTTT. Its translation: CASSLGQGGTDTQYF.

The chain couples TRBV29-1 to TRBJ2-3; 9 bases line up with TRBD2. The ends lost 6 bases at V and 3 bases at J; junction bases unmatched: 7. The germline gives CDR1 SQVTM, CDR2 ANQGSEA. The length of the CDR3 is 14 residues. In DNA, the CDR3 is TGCAGCGTCCCACCGGGACTAGCAACAGATACGCAGTATTTT. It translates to CSVPPGLATDTQYF.

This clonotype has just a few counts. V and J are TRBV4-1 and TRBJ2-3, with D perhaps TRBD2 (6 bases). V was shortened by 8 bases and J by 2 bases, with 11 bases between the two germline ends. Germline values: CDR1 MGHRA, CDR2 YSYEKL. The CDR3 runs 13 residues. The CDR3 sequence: CASRRENTDTQYF. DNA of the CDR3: TGCGCCAGCCGGCGGGAAAACACAGATACGCAGTATTTT.